These T cell receptor beta chains were read from a single sample in a study of identical twins. TCRdb called the 5' RACE reads again in MiXCR, with one record for every CDR3 protein. The sample includes 250,000 or so distinct CDR3 sequences, 6.5% to 9.5% of them seen just once. This sample was also put to use in a study of yellow fever vaccine responses in identical twins.

What was sequenced was CD8+ T cells sorted from blood. Source of these receptors: a woman between 18 and 29 years old in good health. The CDR3 runs from the conserved cysteine through the conserved F or W. Each record gives: J gene, V gene, CDR3 protein.

J: TRBJ2-3
V: TRBV4-1
CDR3: CASSQVLTQWQYF

J: TRBJ2-7
V: TRBV11-2
CDR3: CASSLVQGLPQYF

J: TRBJ2-3
V: TRBV7-3
CDR3: CASSQIGGARDTQYF

J: TRBJ2-2
V: TRBV29-1
CDR3: CSVVGPENTGELFF

J: TRBJ2-5
V: TRBV9
CDR3: CASSVVGSQETQYF

J: TRBJ1-1
V: TRBV28
CDR3: CASSLTPGGNTEAFF

J: TRBJ2-3
V: TRBV25-1
CDR3: CASGESKREVDTQYF

J: TRBJ1-1
V: TRBV4-1
CDR3: CASSQDGATEAFF

J: TRBJ2-6
V: TRBV4-3
CDR3: CASSPQGLLFSGANVLTF

J: TRBJ2-5
V: TRBV28
CDR3: CASSHQFNNQETQYF

J: TRBJ1-2
V: TRBV29-1
CDR3: CSVDGDEDYGYTF

J: TRBJ2-5
V: TRBV5-1
CDR3: CASSLEGGGGQETQYF

J: TRBJ2-3
V: TRBV5-3
CDR3: CARSLRDWDRGEGASIRDTQYF

J: TRBJ2-1
V: TRBV12-3/TRBV12-4
CDR3: CASSLEGGPSYNEQFF

J: TRBJ2-1
V: TRBV4-2
CDR3: CASSQGDLGISGRESYNEQFF

J: TRBJ2-1
V: TRBV29-1
CDR3: CSVEGGGAEANEQFF

J: TRBJ2-7
V: TRBV19
CDR3: CASSAGFNEQYF

J: TRBJ2-7
V: TRBV2
CDR3: CACSDKSLGQGVSYEQYF

J: TRBJ2-1
V: TRBV2
CDR3: CASSDWDYNEQFF

J: TRBJ2-1
V: TRBV24-1
CDR3: CATSDTGTGSHEQFF

J: TRBJ2-1
V: TRBV4-3
CDR3: CASSQVSGRTTNEQFF

J: TRBJ1-2
V: TRBV27
CDR3: CASSLRGANYGYTF

J: TRBJ2-5
V: TRBV9
CDR3: CASSVGSSGVQETQYF

J: TRBJ2-2
V: TRBV12-3/TRBV12-4
CDR3: CASSLPSTTSGRDTGELFF

J: TRBJ2-1
V: TRBV12-3/TRBV12-4
CDR3: CASTASEVISEQFF

J: TRBJ2-5
V: TRBV7-9
CDR3: CASSPSVGQGLQETQYF

J: TRBJ1-1
V: TRBV20-1
CDR3: CSARPTGLEAFF

J: TRBJ2-7
V: TRBV7-9
CDR3: CASSDGSTSGYEQYF

J: TRBJ2-7
V: TRBV5-1
CDR3: CASSWGRNEQYF

J: TRBJ2-3
V: TRBV4-3
CDR3: CASSTARDDWDTQYF

J: TRBJ2-3
V: TRBV7-9
CDR3: CASSTQTGADTQYF

J: TRBJ2-3
V: TRBV3-1
CDR3: CATSRQGATDTQYF

J: TRBJ1-6
V: TRBV6-1
CDR3: CASRLIQGNSPLHF

J: TRBJ1-2
V: TRBV12-3/TRBV12-4
CDR3: CASARGDVGYTF

J: TRBJ2-1
V: TRBV19
CDR3: CASSHGSAYNEQFF

J: TRBJ2-1
V: TRBV5-1
CDR3: CASSGWSEGNEQFF

J: TRBJ2-7
V: TRBV4-3
CDR3: CASSQASGKSYEQYF

J: TRBJ2-7
V: TRBV5-1
CDR3: CASSRYRDSYEQYF

J: TRBJ1-5
V: TRBV27
CDR3: CASSLIGFNQPQHF

J: TRBJ2-3
V: TRBV7-9
CDR3: CASSLASASVSTDTQYF

J: TRBJ2-1
V: TRBV28
CDR3: CASSLFLGANEQFF

J: TRBJ2-5
V: TRBV20-1
CDR3: CSAKGTDYPQETQYF